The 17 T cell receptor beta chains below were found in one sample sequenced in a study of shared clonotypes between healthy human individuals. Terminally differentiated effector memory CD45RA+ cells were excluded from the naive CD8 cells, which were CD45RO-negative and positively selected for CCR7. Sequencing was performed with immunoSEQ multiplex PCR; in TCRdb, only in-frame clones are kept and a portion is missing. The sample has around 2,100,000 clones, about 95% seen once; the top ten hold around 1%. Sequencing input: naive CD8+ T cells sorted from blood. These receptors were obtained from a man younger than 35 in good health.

CDR3 DNA sequence: TGTGCCAGCAGGATGGATTCCTACGAGCAGTACTTC. Its translation is CASRMDSYEQYF. The rearrangement joins TRBV6-1 to TRBJ2-7, with D unclear. Trimming pared 6 bases from V and 1 base from J, leaving 7 bases between. CDR1 and CDR2 (germline): MNHNS, SASEGT. The CDR3 length is 12 residues.

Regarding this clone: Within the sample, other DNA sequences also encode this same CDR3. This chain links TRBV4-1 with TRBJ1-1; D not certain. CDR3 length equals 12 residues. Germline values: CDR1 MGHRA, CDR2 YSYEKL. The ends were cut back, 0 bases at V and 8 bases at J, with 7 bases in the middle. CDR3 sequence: CASSQDGWEAFF. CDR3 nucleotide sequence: TGCGCCAGCAGCCAAGATGGGTGGGAAGCTTTCTTT.

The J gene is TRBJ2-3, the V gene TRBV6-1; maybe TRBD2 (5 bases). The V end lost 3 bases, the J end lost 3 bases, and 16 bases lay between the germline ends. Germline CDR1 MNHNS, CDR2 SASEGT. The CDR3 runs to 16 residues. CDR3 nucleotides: TGTGCCAGCAGTGAGGTTTCGGGGAGCGAAACAGATACGCAGTATTTT. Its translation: CASSEVSGSETDTQYF.

CDR3 DNA sequence: TGTGCCATCAGTGAGGGGACAGGGGGCCGCACTGAAGCTTTCTTT. Its translation: CAISEGTGGRTEAFF. V gene TRBV10-3 combines with J gene TRBJ1-1, with TRBD1 matching over 12 bases. The V gene end was trimmed by 2 bases and the J gene end by 4 bases; junction bases not matched to a gene: 2. CDR1 ENHRY and CDR2 SYGVKD come from the germline V gene. The CDR3 sequence is 15 residues long.

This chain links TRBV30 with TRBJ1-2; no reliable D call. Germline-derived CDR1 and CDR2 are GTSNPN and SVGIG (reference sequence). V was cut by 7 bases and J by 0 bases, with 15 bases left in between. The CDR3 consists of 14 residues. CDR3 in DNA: TGTGCCTACGAAACGCCCTATACTAACTATGGCTACACCTTC. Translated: CAYETPYTNYGYTF.

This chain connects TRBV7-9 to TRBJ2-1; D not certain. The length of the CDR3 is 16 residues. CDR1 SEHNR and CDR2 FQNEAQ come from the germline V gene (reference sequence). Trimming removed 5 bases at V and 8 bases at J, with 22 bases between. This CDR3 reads CASSTNPLPGRDEQFF. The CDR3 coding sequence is TGTGCCAGCAGCACGAATCCTTTGCCTGGACGAGATGAGCAGTTCTTC.

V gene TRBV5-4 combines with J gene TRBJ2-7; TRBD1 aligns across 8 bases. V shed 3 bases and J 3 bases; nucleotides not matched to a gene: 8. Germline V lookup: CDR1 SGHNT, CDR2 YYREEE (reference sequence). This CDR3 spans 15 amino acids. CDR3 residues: CASSSWTGIGYEQYF. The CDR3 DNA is TGTGCCAGCAGCTCTTGGACAGGGATAGGCTACGAGCAGTACTTC.

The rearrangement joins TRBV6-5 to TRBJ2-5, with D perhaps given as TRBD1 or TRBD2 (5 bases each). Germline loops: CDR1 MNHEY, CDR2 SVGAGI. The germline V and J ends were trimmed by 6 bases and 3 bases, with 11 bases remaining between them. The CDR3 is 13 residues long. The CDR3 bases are TGTGCCAGCAGAGAGCTGGGGGAAGAGACCCAGTACTTC. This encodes CASRELGEETQYF.

The CDR3 nucleotides read TGCGCCAGCAGCCAAGAGTTCCGGTTCTCGAATGAAAAACTGTTTTTT. It is translated as CASSQEFRFSNEKLFF. The gene calls are TRBV4-1 and TRBJ1-4; D gene ambiguous. V shed 0 bases and J shed 5 bases, with 13 bases lying between them. The V gene's germline CDR1 is MGHRA and CDR2 YSYEKL. This CDR3 comprises 16 residues.

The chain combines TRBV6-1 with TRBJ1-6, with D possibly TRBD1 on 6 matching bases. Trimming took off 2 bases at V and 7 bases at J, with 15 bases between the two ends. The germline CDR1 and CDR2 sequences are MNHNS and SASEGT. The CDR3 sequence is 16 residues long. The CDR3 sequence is CASSESGGLGNSPLHF. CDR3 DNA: TGTGCCAGCAGTGAAAGTGGGGGGCTGGGAAATTCACCCCTCCACTTT.

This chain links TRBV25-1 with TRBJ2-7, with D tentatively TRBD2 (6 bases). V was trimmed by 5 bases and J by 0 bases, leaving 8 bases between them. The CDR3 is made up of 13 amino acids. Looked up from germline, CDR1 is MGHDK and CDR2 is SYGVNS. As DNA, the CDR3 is TGTGCCAGCAGTCCGGGGGTCTCCTACGAGCAGTACTTC. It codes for CASSPGVSYEQYF.

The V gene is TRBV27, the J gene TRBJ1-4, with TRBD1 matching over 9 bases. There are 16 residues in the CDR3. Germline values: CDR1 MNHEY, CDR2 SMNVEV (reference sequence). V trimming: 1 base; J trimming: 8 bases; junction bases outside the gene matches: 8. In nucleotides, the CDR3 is TGTGCCAGCAGTTTATTTTACGGGACAGGGTCCGAAAAACTGTTTTTT. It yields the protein CASSLFYGTGSEKLFF.

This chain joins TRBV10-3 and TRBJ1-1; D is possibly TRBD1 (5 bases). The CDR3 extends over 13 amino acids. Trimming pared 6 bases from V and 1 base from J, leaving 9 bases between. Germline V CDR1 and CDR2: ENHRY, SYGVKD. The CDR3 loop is CAIRGTENTEAFF. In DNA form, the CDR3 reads TGTGCCATCAGAGGGACGGAGAACACTGAAGCTTTCTTT.

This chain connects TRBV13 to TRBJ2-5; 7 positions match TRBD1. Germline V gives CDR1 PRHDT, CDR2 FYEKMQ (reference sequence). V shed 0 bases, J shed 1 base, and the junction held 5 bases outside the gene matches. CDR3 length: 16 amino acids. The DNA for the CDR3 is TGTGCCAGCAGCTTAGGGGGACAGTTAATCCAAGAGACCCAGTACTTC. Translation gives CASSLGGQLIQETQYF.

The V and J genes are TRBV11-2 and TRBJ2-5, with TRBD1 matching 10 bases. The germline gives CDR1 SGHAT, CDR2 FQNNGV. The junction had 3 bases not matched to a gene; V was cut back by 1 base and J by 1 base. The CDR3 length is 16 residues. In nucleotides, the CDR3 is TGTGCCAGCAGCTTAGCTGACAGGGGGCGCCAAGAGACCCAGTACTTC. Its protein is CASSLADRGRQETQYF.

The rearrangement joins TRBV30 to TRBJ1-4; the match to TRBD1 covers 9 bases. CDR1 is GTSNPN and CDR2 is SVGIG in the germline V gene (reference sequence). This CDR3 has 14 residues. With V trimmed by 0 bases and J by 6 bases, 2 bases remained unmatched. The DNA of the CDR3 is TGTGCCTGGAGTGTGGGACAGGGATATGAAAAACTGTTTTTT. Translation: CAWSVGQGYEKLFF.

The DNA for the CDR3 is TGCGCCAGCAGCCAAGTATTCAGGGCCCAAGAGACCCAGTACTTC. Translating gives CASSQVFRAQETQYF. The V call is TRBV4-1, the J call TRBJ2-5; D possibly corresponds to TRBD1 (5 bases). Germline CDR1 reads MGHRA; CDR2 reads YSYEKL. CDR3 length: 15 amino acids. The germline V and J ends were trimmed by 1 base and 1 base, with 10 bases remaining between them.